What follows are 24 T cell receptor beta chains derived from one specimen sequenced in a study of T cell responses to AZD1222 COVID-19 vaccine. Profiling relied on immunoSEQ multiplex PCR, and the TCRdb table lists in-frame clones only, not all of them. The sample includes nearly 110,000 clones, 87% of them seen just once. The sequenced sample was peripheral blood, obtained 28 days after the second AZD1222 dose. The source of these receptors is an adult who received the AZD1222 COVID-19 vaccine.

This chain connects TRBV28 to TRBJ1-6, with a weak D call TRBD1 (5 bases). V lost 1 base and J lost 6, with 19 bases in between. Germline V gene sequence: CDR1 MDHEN, CDR2 SYDVKM. The CDR3 length is 18 residues. The CDR3 reads CASSLLVSQDPFNSPLHF. CDR3 nucleotide sequence: TGTGCCAGCAGTTTATTAGTCTCACAGGACCCTTTTAATTCACCCCTCCACTTT.

The chain links TRBV28 to TRBJ1-2, with 9 bases identical to TRBD1. Trimming at V came to 3 bases and at J to 8 bases, leaving 7 bases not matched to a gene. This CDR3 region has 14 residues. CDR1 and CDR2 (germline): MDHEN, SYDVKM. CDR3 coding DNA: TGTGCCAGCAGTTTGGCTGGACAGGGGTACGGCTACACCTTC. Translation: CASSLAGQGYGYTF.

The rearrangement uses TRBV11-2 and TRBJ1-5; the match to TRBD1 covers 8 bases. CDR1 is SGHAT, CDR2 FQNNGV, per germline. The CDR3 length is 15 residues. Unmatched junction bases numbered 9, after V lost 6 bases and J lost 5 bases. The CDR3 DNA follows: TGTGCCAGCAGTCACAGGGGGGGAGTGCATCAGCCCCAGCATTTT. Its translation is CASSHRGGVHQPQHF.

V gene TRBV9 combines with J gene TRBJ2-1; no clear D gene. V lost 3 bases, J lost 0 bases, and 10 bases lay in between. Germline CDR1 reads SGDLS; CDR2 reads YYNGEE. There are 15 residues in the CDR3. The CDR3 here is CASSAEANSYNEQFF. DNA for the CDR3: TGTGCCAGCAGCGCCGAAGCCAACTCCTACAATGAGCAGTTCTTC.

The CDR3 coding sequence is TGTGCCAGCAGGAGGACAGGGGGGAGCAATCAGCCCCAGCATTTT. As protein: CASRRTGGSNQPQHF. The rearrangement links TRBV28 to TRBJ1-5; 10 nucleotides align to TRBD1. J gave up 1 base and V 6 bases, and 3 bases lay outside the gene matches. CDR1 is MDHEN, CDR2 SYDVKM, per germline. The CDR3 extends over 15 amino acids.

This clone was counted a few times. V and J are TRBV12-3 or TRBV12-4 and TRBJ1-2; no reliable D call. The germline V and J ends were trimmed by 1 base and 4 bases, with 4 bases remaining between them. The CDR3 consists of 12 residues. CDR3 protein: CASSLGSYGYTF. The CDR3 region has the DNA TGTGCCAGCAGTTTAGGCAGCTATGGCTACACCTTC.

The CDR3 region has the DNA TGTGCCTGGAGTCCAGCCGCACAAGAGACCCAGTACTTC. It translates to CAWSPAAQETQYF. The V call is TRBV30, the J call TRBJ2-5; D gene uncertain. Trimming removed 2 bases from V and 2 bases from J, with 9 bases in between. The CDR3 consists of 13 residues. The germline V gene encodes CDR1 GTSNPN and CDR2 SVGIG (reference sequence).

The V and J genes are TRBV12-5 and TRBJ2-2; 9 bases are shared with TRBD1. This CDR3 is built from 14 residues. Germline V gene data show CDR1 as LGHNT and CDR2 as FRNRAP. V lost 8 bases to trimming and J lost 3 bases; unmatched junction nucleotides: 4. The CDR3 protein is CASPGQGDTGELFF. CDR3 bases: TGTGCTAGTCCGGGACAGGGCGACACCGGGGAGCTGTTTTTT.

The V call is TRBV6-5, the J call TRBJ1-5; D perhaps matches TRBD1 (5 bases). From germline, CDR1 is MNHEY and CDR2 SVGAGI. V lost 2 bases, J lost 5 bases, and 13 bases lay in between. The CDR3 contains 15 residues. CDR3 sequence (DNA): TGTGCCAGCAGTTACGGGGGGAGAACGGATCAGCCCCAGCATTTT. It specifies CASSYGGRTDQPQHF.

About this clone itself: Other DNA sequences in the sample encode the same CDR3. The rearrangement uses TRBV18 and TRBJ1-1; unclear D gene. Germline V gene sequence: CDR1 KGHSH, CDR2 LQKENI. Trimming removed 3 bases at V and 5 bases at J, with 13 bases between. The CDR3 covers 14 residues. For the CDR3, the DNA is TGTGCCAGCTCACCGAACCGGGGTGGGACTGAAGCTTTCTTT. This translates into CASSPNRGGTEAFF.

The genes are TRBV6-5 and TRBJ2-1; D is unresolved. Trimming removed 4 bases at V and 0 bases at J, with 10 bases between. Germline CDR1 reads MNHEY; CDR2 reads SVGAGI. The CDR3 sequence is 15 residues long. Written as DNA, the CDR3 is TGTGCCAGCAGTTTGGGCAGGAGCTCCTACAATGAGCAGTTCTTC. Amino acids: CASSLGRSSYNEQFF.

This rearrangement joins TRBV10-3 to TRBJ1-5; D is possibly TRBD1 (5 bases). The V and J ends lost 8 bases and 6 bases respectively, with 14 bases between them. The CDR3 covers 13 residues. The germline V gene encodes CDR1 ENHRY and CDR2 SYGVKD. CDR3 DNA: TGTGCCATCCGGGCAGGGTTGGGTCAGCCCCAGCATTTT. This sequence encodes CAIRAGLGQPQHF.

The chain has TRBV24-1 and TRBJ1-5; a possible D gene is TRBD1 (6 bases). CDR1 and CDR2 from the germline V gene are KGHDR and SFDVKD. V was cut by 2 bases and J by 9 bases, with 16 bases left in between. CDR3 length equals 15 residues. CDR3 coding DNA: TGTGCCACCAGTGATTCTAGTGGGGGCCTACGGCCCCAGCATTTT. This codes for CATSDSSGGLRPQHF.

This clone has a single count. This chain connects TRBV5-6 to TRBJ2-2, with D maybe TRBD2 (6 bases). Per germline, CDR1 SGHDT and CDR2 YYEEEE. V lost 4 bases and J lost 5, with 9 bases in between. The length of the CDR3 is 13 residues. The CDR3 spells CASSMGGTGELFF. The CDR3 nucleotides are TGTGCCAGCAGCATGGGGGGAACCGGGGAGCTGTTTTTT.

This chain joins TRBV5-1 and TRBJ2-7; 11 bases line up with TRBD1. After removal of 7 bases from V and 4 bases from J, the junction contained 10 bases not matched to a gene. Germline CDR1 is SGHRS and CDR2 is YFSETQ. The CDR3 loop spans 15 amino acids. This chain's CDR3 is CASSYGQGAFYEQYF. CDR3 in DNA: TGCGCCAGCTCCTACGGACAGGGGGCGTTTTACGAGCAGTACTTC.

This clone was seen only once. The J gene is TRBJ2-5, the V gene TRBV7-9, with D uncertain. CDR1 and CDR2 from the germline V gene are SEHNR and FQNEAQ (reference sequence). CDR3 size: 16 residues. The V gene lost 0 bases and the J gene lost 0 bases, with 11 bases spanning the gap. The CDR3 DNA follows: TGTGCCAGCAGCTTAGCGTATGGGAACTACCAAGAGACCCAGTACTTC. It yields the protein CASSLAYGNYQETQYF.

J is TRBJ2-5 and V is TRBV18; a possible D gene is TRBD2 (6 bases). Germline CDR1 is KGHSH and CDR2 is LQKENI. The CDR3 contains 15 residues. The V end lost 0 bases, the J end lost 5 bases, and 13 bases lay between the germline ends. For the CDR3, the DNA is TGTGCCAGCTCACCACCGAGGACTAACGGGGAGACCCAGTACTTC. Its protein product is CASSPPRTNGETQYF.

The rearrangement uses TRBV14 and TRBJ2-7, with D possibly called TRBD1 or TRBD2 (5 bases each). Germline CDR1 is SGHDN and CDR2 is FVKESK. The germline V and J ends were trimmed by 6 bases and 2 bases, with 8 bases remaining between them. This CDR3 has 12 amino acids. CDR3 residues: CASRGTTYEQYF. CDR3 DNA sequence: TGTGCCAGCAGGGGGACGACCTACGAGCAGTACTTC.

The chain combines TRBV27 with TRBJ1-5; no reliable D call. Trimming removed 4 bases at V and 3 bases at J, with 10 bases between. The CDR3 is 14 residues long. Germline V gene data show CDR1 as MNHEY and CDR2 as SMNVEV (reference sequence). Written as DNA, the CDR3 is TGTGCCAGCAGTTCCGGAATTAACAATCAGCCCCAGCATTTT. Its translation: CASSSGINNQPQHF.

This chain links TRBV6-5 with TRBJ1-2, with 7 bases identical to TRBD1. The CDR3 loop spans 14 amino acids. J gave up 2 bases and V 6 bases, and 6 bases lay outside the gene matches. Looked up from germline, CDR1 is MNHEY and CDR2 is SVGAGI. CDR3 in amino acids: CASSSQTGNYGYTF. In DNA, the CDR3 is TGTGCCAGCAGCTCTCAGACAGGGAACTATGGCTACACCTTC.

J is TRBJ1-2 and V is TRBV5-1, with 8 bases lining up with TRBD1. Trimming cost V 3 bases and J 5 bases; bases outside gene matches: 3. This CDR3 region has 13 residues. Germline V gives CDR1 SGHRS, CDR2 YFSETQ. The CDR3 DNA is TGCGCCAGCAGCTCGGGACAGGTGTATGGCTACACCTTC. Its protein product is CASSSGQVYGYTF.

The V gene is TRBV7-2, the J gene TRBJ1-3; the D is unclear. The CDR3 consists of 16 residues. V lost 4 bases and J lost 1, with 14 bases in between. Germline lookup yields CDR1 SGHTA and CDR2 FQGNSA. The CDR3 nucleotides are TGTGCCAGCAGCTCCCCAGAGGGCCCATCTGGAAACACCATATATTTT. This encodes CASSSPEGPSGNTIYF.

With respect to this clone: The germline gene is not matched at one end of the junction; a read error may be the cause. This chain links TRBV10-3 with TRBJ2-3; 7 positions agree with TRBD2. The CDR3 is 18 residues long. The germline CDR1 and CDR2 sequences are ENHRY and SYGVKD. The DNA for the CDR3 is TGTGCCATCAGTGAGTCCTCCGGCCCTAGCGGCCTCACAGTTACGCAGTATTTT. Its protein is CAISESSGPSGLTVTQYF.

This clone was seen a few times. CDR3 region: CASSFTGGASTYEQYF. The DNA for the CDR3 is TGTGCCAGCAGTTTTACGGGAGGAGCCTCCACCTACGAGCAGTACTTC. The rearrangement links TRBV7-9 to TRBJ2-7, with 7 bases that match TRBD2. Germline V gene lookup returns CDR1 SEHNR and CDR2 FQNEAQ (reference sequence). The V and J ends lost 6 bases and 2 bases, in that order; junction bases with no gene match: 13. This CDR3 is 16 amino acids long.